What follows are 22 T cell receptor beta chains derived from one specimen sequenced in a study of cytomegalovirus exposure and HLA in healthy donors (dated by TCRdb to 2016 to 2017). The library was produced with the immunoSEQ multiplex PCR assay. A mixture of 60 forward primers for TCR Vbeta segments and 13 reverse primers for TCR Jbeta segments was used in the multiplex PCR. The table was pulled from immuneACCESS by TCRdb, which kept in-frame rearrangements only. Such tables lose some clones; where checked, under half of the loss comes from unresolved V genes, and the rest has no known cause. Here the sample has over 150,000 clones; around 82% occur a single time. The ten largest clones take up 2.9% of the sample. Input material: PBMCs. These receptors were obtained from a woman in her twenties or thirties in good health and CMV-seronegative.

This clone was picked up one time. This rearrangement joins TRBV25-1 to TRBJ2-1, with 11 bases lining up with TRBD2. V was pared by 5 bases and J by 4 bases, with 4 bases of the junction left unmatched. The CDR3 sequence is 15 residues long. Per germline, CDR1 MGHDK and CDR2 SYGVNS. CDR3: CASSTLAGGYNEQFF. In nucleotides, the CDR3 is TGTGCCAGCAGTACGCTAGCGGGAGGTTACAATGAGCAGTTCTTC.

This clone was counted a few times. V is TRBV30 and J is TRBJ2-7; D gene uncertain. Germline V CDR1 and CDR2: GTSNPN, SVGIG (reference sequence). The ends were cut back, 3 bases at V and 3 bases at J, with 6 bases in the middle. CDR3 length: 11 amino acids. DNA of the CDR3: TGTGCCTGGAGCAACAACTACGAGCAGTACTTC. Its protein is CAWSNNYEQYF.

The count of this clone is one. The CDR3 region is CASSPSLGGEEKLFF. Here the CDR3 DNA reads TGTGCCAGCAGTCCTTCACTTGGAGGGGAGGAAAAACTGTTTTTT. The J gene is TRBJ1-4, the V gene TRBV2; tentative D call: TRBD1 (5 bases). Germline CDR1 SNHLY, CDR2 FYNNEI. The ends were cut back, 5 bases at V and 8 bases at J, with 18 bases in the middle. CDR3 size: 15 residues.

V is TRBV4-2 and J is TRBJ2-1; 13 bases map to TRBD2. Germline-derived CDR1 and CDR2 are LGHNA and YNFKEQ. This CDR3 is built from 15 residues. J was trimmed by 4 bases and V by 8 bases; bases with no gene match: 5. The CDR3 nucleotides read TGTGCCAGCTGCCCACTAGCGGGAGGGTACAATGAGCAGTTCTTC. It yields the protein CASCPLAGGYNEQFF.

This chain connects TRBV7-3 to TRBJ1-1; D gene unclear. The V end lost 5 bases, the J end lost 5 bases, and 12 bases lay between the germline ends. Germline-derived CDR1 and CDR2 are SGHTA and FQGTGA. This CDR3 has 13 amino acids. The CDR3 nucleotides are TGTGCCAGCAGCCCATACCCGGGGACTGAAGCTTTCTTT. It codes for CASSPYPGTEAFF.

The V gene is TRBV5-1, the J gene TRBJ2-5; D is perhaps TRBD1 (6 bases). CDR1 and CDR2 from the germline V gene are SGHRS and YFSETQ. CDR3 length equals 13 residues. The ends were cut back, 4 bases at V and 2 bases at J, with 9 bases in the middle. This CDR3 is CASSPGQQETQYF. The DNA for the CDR3 is TGCGCCAGCAGCCCTGGACAGCAAGAGACCCAGTACTTC.

The rearrangement links TRBV2 to TRBJ2-3; 12 bases match TRBD2. The length of the CDR3 is 15 residues. V lost 7 bases, J lost 1 base, and 3 bases stayed unmatched. In germline, CDR1 is SNHLY, CDR2 FYNNEI. The CDR3 loop is CASTRLAGGTDTQYF. The CDR3 DNA follows: TGTGCCAGCACCCGACTAGCGGGGGGCACAGATACGCAGTATTTT.

The chain recombines TRBV28 with TRBJ2-5, with no clear D. The J call may be in error: the DNA end matches TRBJ2-7 better. Germline V CDR1 and CDR2: MDHEN, SYDVKM. This CDR3 contains 14 residues. The CDR3 sequence is CASSSPWRFYEQYF. The CDR3 region has the DNA TGTGCCAGCAGTTCCCCCTGGCGGTTCTACGAGCAGTACTTC.

The chain has TRBV30 and TRBJ2-3; D gene uncertain. Trimming removed 7 bases at V and 5 bases at J, with 19 bases between. The CDR3 consists of 14 residues. Per germline, CDR1 GTSNPN and CDR2 SVGIG (reference sequence). CDR3 nucleotide sequence: TGTGCCTCGAGAACCTATAGATCCCAAGATACGCAGTATTTT. This translates into CASRTYRSQDTQYF.

The chain has TRBV4-1 and TRBJ2-5, with 13 bases matching TRBD2. V was pared by 4 bases and J by 5 bases, with 7 bases of the junction left unmatched. CDR3 length equals 16 residues. From germline, CDR1 is MGHRA and CDR2 YSYEKL. The CDR3 loop reads CASSPRTSGSRETQYF. In nucleotides, the CDR3 is TGCGCCAGCAGCCCTCGGACTAGCGGGAGCCGGGAGACCCAGTACTTC.

The CDR3 DNA reads as TGTGCCACCAGGGGAGGGCTAGCGGTTTACAATGAGCAGTTCTTC. Translated: CATRGGLAVYNEQFF. The chain uses TRBV15 and TRBJ2-1, with 7 bases that match TRBD2. The ends lost 6 bases at V and 4 bases at J; junction bases unmatched: 9. Germline loops: CDR1 LNHNV, CDR2 YYDKDF (reference sequence). The CDR3 loop spans 15 amino acids.

The rearrangement uses TRBV5-1 and TRBJ2-1; 7 bases are a match to TRBD1. From germline, CDR1 is SGHRS and CDR2 YFSETQ. The V gene end was trimmed by 5 bases and the J gene end by 5 bases; junction bases not matched to a gene: 7. The CDR3 sequence is 14 residues long. CDR3 loop: CASRQGQAHNEQFF. The CDR3 DNA reads TGCGCCAGCAGACAAGGACAGGCCCACAATGAGCAGTTCTTC. The complete variable domain, with remaining parts taken from reference TRBV5-1 and TRBJ2-1, reads KAGVTQTPRYLIKTRGQQVTLSCSPISGHRSVSWYQQTPGQGLQFLFEYFSETQRNKGNFPGRFSGRQFSNSRSEMNVSTLELGDSALYLCASRQGQAHNEQFFGPGTRLTVL.

The chain uses TRBV4-1 and TRBJ2-5; D possibly corresponds to TRBD1 (7 bases). The CDR3 runs 18 residues. Per the germline V gene, CDR1 is MGHRA and CDR2 is YSYEKL. V was shortened by 1 base and J by 2 bases, with 20 bases between the two germline ends. The CDR3 spells CASSQAWAGGTEQETQYF. In nucleotides, the CDR3 is TGCGCCAGCAGCCAAGCCTGGGCCGGAGGGACAGAGCAAGAGACCCAGTACTTC.

This clone was observed a single time. This sequence joins TRBV5-1 and TRBJ2-4; 7 bases map to TRBD2. V was pared by 0 bases and J by 3 bases, with 9 bases of the junction left unmatched. Per the germline V gene, CDR1 is SGHRS and CDR2 is YFSETQ. There are 17 residues in the CDR3. CDR3 coding DNA: TGCGCCAGCAGCTTGGAAGTTGGGGGAGGGTTCAAAAACATTCAGTACTTC. This translates into CASSLEVGGGFKNIQYF.

The chain employs TRBV4-2 and TRBJ2-7; no clear D. From germline, CDR1 is LGHNA and CDR2 YNFKEQ. V was shortened by 0 bases and J by 0 bases, with 12 bases between the two germline ends. The CDR3 extends over 16 amino acids. CDR3: CASSQETDIRSYEQYF. Written as DNA, the CDR3 is TGTGCCAGCAGCCAAGAAACAGATATCCGCTCCTACGAGCAGTACTTC.

The rearrangement links TRBV5-6 to TRBJ1-2; TRBD1 matches 8 bases. CDR1 and CDR2 (germline): SGHDT, YYEEEE. J gave up 1 base and V 4 bases, and 6 bases lay outside the gene matches. This CDR3 is 15 amino acids long. In DNA form, the CDR3 reads TGTGCCAGCAGCCCCCCACAGGGGGTTAACTATGGCTACACCTTC. It is translated as CASSPPQGVNYGYTF.

Note on this clone: The sample carries other DNA sequences with the same CDR3. The chain uses TRBV18 and TRBJ1-1; D uncertain. The germline V gene has CDR1 KGHSH and CDR2 LQKENI. Trimming stripped 1 base from V and 0 bases from J, with 3 bases between. The CDR3 extends over 13 amino acids. DNA of the CDR3: TGTGCCAGCTCACCACGTATGAACACTGAAGCTTTCTTT. The encoded protein is CASSPRMNTEAFF.

V usage is TRBV30 and J usage is TRBJ2-1; 11 bases map to TRBD1. Losses at the gene ends were 3 bases for V and 6 bases for J; bases not matched to a gene: 7. The CDR3 loop spans 15 amino acids. Looked up from germline, CDR1 is GTSNPN and CDR2 is SVGIG (reference sequence). For the CDR3, the DNA is TGTGCCTGGAGGACCCCCGGGACAGGGGGCAATGAGCAGTTCTTC. Translating it yields CAWRTPGTGGNEQFF.

The sample holds a few counts of this clone. The V and J genes are TRBV27 and TRBJ2-5; a weak D match, TRBD2 (6 bases). In germline, CDR1 is MNHEY, CDR2 SMNVEV (reference sequence). The CDR3 contains 14 residues. Trimming stripped 6 bases from V and 4 bases from J, with 15 bases between. CDR3 sequence: CASSSHGGGETQYF. CDR3 nucleotide sequence: TGTGCCAGCAGCTCCCACGGGGGTGGAGAGACCCAGTACTTC.

The rearrangement uses TRBV19 and TRBJ2-4; D not resolved. Per the germline V gene, CDR1 is LNHDA and CDR2 is SQIVND (reference sequence). V lost 5 bases, J lost 4 bases, and 15 bases lay in between. This CDR3 is 15 amino acids long. The CDR3 sequence: CASSQDPPLKNIQYF. Written as DNA, the CDR3 is TGTGCCAGTAGTCAGGATCCTCCCCTTAAAAACATTCAGTACTTC.

CDR3 protein: CASSLARGGTGYTF. As DNA, the CDR3 is TGTGCCAGCAGCTTAGCACGGGGGGGGACTGGCTACACCTTC. V is TRBV7-2 and J is TRBJ1-2, with a tentative D call TRBD1 (5 bases). This CDR3 contains 14 residues. V lost 0 bases, J lost 7 bases, and 12 bases lay in between. Germline CDR1 and CDR2: SGHTA and FQGNSA.

J is TRBJ1-1 and V is TRBV19; a possible D gene is TRBD1 (5 bases). Germline-derived CDR1 and CDR2 are LNHDA and SQIVND (reference sequence). The CDR3 extends over 16 amino acids. Trimming shortened V by 0 bases and J by 4 bases, and 15 bases separated the two germline ends. The DNA for the CDR3 is TGTGCCAGTAGTATAGATTCCTACAGGTATCGCACTGAAGCTTTCTTT. Amino acids: CASSIDSYRYRTEAFF.